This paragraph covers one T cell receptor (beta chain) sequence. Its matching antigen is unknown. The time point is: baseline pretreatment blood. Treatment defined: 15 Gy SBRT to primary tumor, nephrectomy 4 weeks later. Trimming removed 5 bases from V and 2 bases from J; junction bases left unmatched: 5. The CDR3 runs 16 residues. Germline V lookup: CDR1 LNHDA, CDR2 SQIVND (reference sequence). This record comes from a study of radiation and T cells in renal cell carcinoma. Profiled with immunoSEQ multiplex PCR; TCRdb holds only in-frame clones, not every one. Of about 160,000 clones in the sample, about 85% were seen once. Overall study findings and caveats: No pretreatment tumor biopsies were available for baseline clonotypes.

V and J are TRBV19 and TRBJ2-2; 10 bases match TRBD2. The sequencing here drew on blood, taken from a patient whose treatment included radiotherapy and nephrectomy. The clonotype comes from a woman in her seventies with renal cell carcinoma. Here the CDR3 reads CASSPSGGANTGELFF. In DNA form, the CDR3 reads TGTGCCAGTAGTCCTAGCGGGGGTGCAAACACCGGGGAGCTGTTTTTT.